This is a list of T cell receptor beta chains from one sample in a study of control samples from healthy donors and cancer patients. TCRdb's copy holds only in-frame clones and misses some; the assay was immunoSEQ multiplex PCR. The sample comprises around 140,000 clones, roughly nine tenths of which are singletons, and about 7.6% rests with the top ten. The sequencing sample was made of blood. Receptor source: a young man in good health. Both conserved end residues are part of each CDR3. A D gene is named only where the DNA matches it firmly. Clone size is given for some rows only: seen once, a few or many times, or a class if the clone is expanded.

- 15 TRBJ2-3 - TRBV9 TGTGCCAGCAGTGGCCCTGGGGATGGCACAGATACGCAGTATTTT CASSGPGDGTDTQYF
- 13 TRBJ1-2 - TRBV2 TGTGCCAGCAGTGAAAAGGGGTCCCAAATCTACACCTTC CASSEKGSQIYTF
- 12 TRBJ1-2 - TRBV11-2 TGTGCCAGCAGCGCCCAACAGGGAGGCTACACCTTC CASSAQQGGYTF
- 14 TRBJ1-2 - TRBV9 TGTGCCAGCAGCGTAGACACAGTCTACTATGGCTACACCTTC CASSVDTVYYGYTF
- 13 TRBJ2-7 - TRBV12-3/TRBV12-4 TGTGCCAGCACCCTAACAGGGTCCTACGAGCAGTACTTC CASTLTGSYEQYF
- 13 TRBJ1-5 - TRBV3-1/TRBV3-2 TGTGCCAGCAGCCAGGGGTCGAATCAGCCCCAGCATTTT CASSQGSNQPQHF
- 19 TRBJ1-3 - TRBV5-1 TGCGCCAGCAGCCCTCCGGGACGCCGCACTCCGAGCTCTGGAAACACCATATATTTT CASSPPGRRTPSSGNTIYF
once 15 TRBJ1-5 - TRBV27 TGTGCCAGCAGTTCCCTTTACAGGGGCAATCAGCCCCAGCATTTT CASSSLYRGNQPQHF
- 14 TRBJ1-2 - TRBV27 TGTGCCAGCTCCCCCCTAAGGGGGGCTCTTGGCTACACCTTC CASSPLRGALGYTF
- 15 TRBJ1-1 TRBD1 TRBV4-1 TGCGCCAGCAGCCACGACAGGGAGTTGAACACTGAAGCTTTCTTT CASSHDRELNTEAFF
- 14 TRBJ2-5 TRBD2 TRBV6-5 TGTGCCAGCAGCCAGCGGGGGTGGGAAGAGACCCAGTACTTC CASSQRGWEETQYF
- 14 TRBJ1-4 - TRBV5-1 TGCGCCAGCAGCTTGGGGGCAACTAATGAAAAACTGTTTTTT CASSLGATNEKLFF
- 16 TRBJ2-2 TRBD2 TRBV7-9 TGTGCCAGCAGCTTTGGCCGTAGCGGGAGCACCGGGGAGCTGTTTTTT CASSFGRSGSTGELFF
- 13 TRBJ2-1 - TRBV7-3 TGTGCCAGCAGCTTAGAACCGAGGGATGAGCAGTTCTTC CASSLEPRDEQFF
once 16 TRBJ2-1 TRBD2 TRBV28 TGTGCCAGCAGCCGGACTAGCGGGGGGCTAGGGAATGAGCAGTTCTTC CASSRTSGGLGNEQFF
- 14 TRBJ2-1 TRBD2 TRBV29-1 TGCAGCGTGCCCGCGGGGGGGATCGTGAATGAGCAGTTCTTC CSVPAGGIVNEQFF